This passage covers 21 T cell receptor beta chains from one sample sequenced in a study of control samples from healthy donors and cancer patients. Libraries were prepared by immunoSEQ multiplex PCR; TCRdb keeps only in-frame clonotypes and omits some of them. Among about 77,000 clones listed, 85% to 95% were seen once. What was sequenced was blood. Every receptor here comes from a woman in her sixties or seventies in good health.

Remarks on this clone: One end of the junction varies from germline; a read error may be responsible. Other DNA sequences in this sample translate to the same CDR3. V usage is TRBV28 and J usage is TRBJ1-5, with D possibly being TRBD1 (6 bases). Germline assignment: CDR1 MDHEN and CDR2 SYDVKM. This CDR3 has 15 amino acids. This chain's CDR3 is CASSLSGAQGQPQHF. The CDR3 DNA follows: TGCGCCAGCAGTTTGTCGGGGGCGCAGGGTCAGCCCCAGCATTTT. Together with reference TRBV28 and TRBJ1-5, the CDR3 gives the full variable domain: DVKVTQSSRYLVKRTGEKVFLECVQDMDHENMFWYRQDPGLGLRLIYFSYDVKMKEKGDIPEGYSVSREKKERFSLILESASTNQTSMYLCASSLSGAQGQPQHFGDGTRLSIL.

The chain is built from TRBV3-1 (or the pseudogene TRBV3-2) and TRBJ2-7; 10 bases are shared with TRBD1. Germline trimming cut 4 bases from V and 3 bases from J; bases unmatched to any gene: 3. In germline, CDR1 is LGHDT, CDR2 YNNKEL (reference sequence). This CDR3 region has 14 residues. CDR3 in DNA: TGTGCCAGCAGCCCGGGACAGGGGAACTACGAGCAGTACTTC. Its protein is CASSPGQGNYEQYF.

V is TRBV24-1 and J is TRBJ1-2; D uncertain. Germline V gives CDR1 KGHDR, CDR2 SFDVKD. This CDR3 region has 11 residues. Trimming cost V 3 bases and J 6 bases, with 4 bases left between them. CDR3 protein: CATSDVDGYTF. For the CDR3, the DNA is TGTGCCACCAGTGATGTGGATGGCTACACCTTC.

The chain has TRBV5-1 and TRBJ1-2; the D gene is possibly TRBD1 (6 bases). Germline CDR1 reads SGHRS; CDR2 reads YFSETQ. The CDR3 contains 17 residues. The V end lost 5 bases, the J end lost 1 base, and 21 bases lay between the germline ends. CDR3 sequence: CASSLSTGTRGNYGYTF. The CDR3 DNA reads as TGCGCCAGCAGTCTTAGTACCGGGACAAGAGGTAACTATGGCTACACCTTC.

This rearrangement joins TRBV9 to TRBJ2-6, with D perhaps assigned TRBD1 or TRBD2 (5 bases each). Germline CDR1 and CDR2: SGDLS and YYNGEE. This CDR3 has 16 residues. The V gene lost 0 bases and the J gene lost 2 bases, with 9 bases spanning the gap. CDR3 region: CASSVATGPGANVLTF. CDR3 sequence (DNA): TGTGCCAGCAGCGTAGCTACGGGACCTGGGGCCAACGTCCTGACTTTC.

J is TRBJ1-1 and V is TRBV18; D may be TRBD1 (6 bases). With 6 bases removed from V and 1 base from J, the gap between germline ends came to 12 bases. This CDR3 has 14 amino acids. The germline V gene encodes CDR1 KGHSH and CDR2 LQKENI. CDR3 DNA sequence: TGTGCCAGCTCGAACAGGGAGGCGAACACTGAAGCTTTCTTT. Translation: CASSNREANTEAFF.

CDR3 sequence (DNA): TGTGCCAGCAGCCGGAATAGCGGACAGGGCACAGATACGCAGTATTTT. Translating it yields CASSRNSGQGTDTQYF. The rearrangement joins TRBV7-3 to TRBJ2-3; TRBD1 is a possible D gene (7 bases). CDR1 SGHTA and CDR2 FQGTGA come from the germline V gene. Trimming shortened V by 5 bases and J by 1 base, and 16 bases separated the two germline ends. The CDR3 contains 16 residues.

The chain employs TRBV10-1 and TRBJ2-5; D is unresolved. The CDR3 contains 14 residues. Per germline, CDR1 WNHNN and CDR2 SYGVQD (reference sequence). The V end was cut by 6 bases, the J end by 4 bases, with 15 bases between. The CDR3, as DNA: TGCGCCAGCAGCGCCCAAACCCGGAGAGAGACCCAGTACTTC. It specifies CASSAQTRRETQYF.

The sample holds one count of this clone. The chain employs TRBV2 and TRBJ1-3; 9 bases align to TRBD1. With 6 bases clipped from V and 4 bases from J, the junction kept 1 base outside the gene matches. From germline, CDR1 is SNHLY and CDR2 FYNNEI. The CDR3 is made up of 13 amino acids. The CDR3 region has the DNA TGTGCCAGCAGAGGGACAGGGGGAAACACCATATATTTT. This encodes CASRGTGGNTIYF.

The CDR3: CASSFGERSYNEQFF. CDR3 bases: TGCGCCAGCAGCTTCGGGGAGCGGAGTTACAATGAGCAGTTCTTC. V gene TRBV5-1 combines with J gene TRBJ2-1; TRBD2 is a possible D gene (5 bases). CDR1 is SGHRS and CDR2 is YFSETQ in the germline V gene. There are 15 residues in the CDR3. V was trimmed by 2 bases and J by 4 bases, leaving 13 bases between them.

The chain joins TRBV2 to TRBJ2-7; the match to TRBD1 covers 7 bases. The CDR3 loop spans 12 amino acids. CDR1 and CDR2 (germline): SNHLY, FYNNEI. V trimming: 5 bases; J trimming: 6 bases; junction bases outside the gene matches: 4. The CDR3 DNA is TGTGCCAGCAGTTCACAGGGGATCGAGCAGTACTTC. It yields the protein CASSSQGIEQYF.

This rearrangement joins TRBV3-1 (or the pseudogene TRBV3-2) to TRBJ2-1; 10 bases are shared with TRBD2. Germline values: CDR1 LGHDT, CDR2 YNNKEL (reference sequence). V was clipped by 6 bases and J by 5 bases; unmatched bases: 7. The CDR3 contains 15 residues. The CDR3 protein is CASRRSGRADNEQFF. CDR3 coding DNA: TGTGCCAGCAGACGGAGCGGGAGGGCGGACAATGAGCAGTTCTTC.

J is TRBJ2-1 and V is TRBV20-1, with 7 bases that match TRBD2. CDR1 and CDR2 (germline): DFQATT, SNEGSKA (reference sequence). CDR3 size: 15 residues. J lost 6 bases, V lost 3 bases, and 11 bases had no gene match. CDR3 protein: CSASRASGGFNEQFF. CDR3 bases: TGCAGTGCTAGTCGCGCTAGCGGTGGTTTCAATGAGCAGTTCTTC.

This chain connects TRBV19 to TRBJ1-1; D uncertain. CDR1 LNHDA and CDR2 SQIVND come from the germline V gene (reference sequence). The CDR3 sequence is 13 residues long. The V and J ends lost 5 bases and 6 bases respectively, with 13 bases between them. CDR3 DNA: TGTGCCAGTAGTGCCGACACAACACCTGAAGCTTTCTTT. Translating gives CASSADTTPEAFF.

The gene calls are TRBV29-1 and TRBJ1-5, with 7 bases matching TRBD1. V shed 4 bases and J 7 bases; nucleotides not matched to a gene: 13. The CDR3 consists of 15 residues. The germline gives CDR1 SQVTM, CDR2 ANQGSEA. The CDR3 spells CSVVAVRQGKQPQHF. CDR3 DNA: TGCAGCGTTGTCGCCGTCCGACAGGGAAAACAGCCCCAGCATTTT.

The CDR3 loop is CASSVHSSGRNEQFF. CDR3 DNA sequence: TGTGCCAGCAGCGTCCATAGTAGCGGGAGAAATGAGCAGTTCTTC. V and J are TRBV11-2 and TRBJ2-1, with 9 positions matching TRBD2. Trimming cost V 5 bases and J 7 bases; bases outside gene matches: 9. This CDR3 has 15 residues. Germline CDR1 and CDR2: SGHAT and FQNNGV.

This clone has more than one count but fewer than ten. This sequence joins TRBV28 and TRBJ2-7; 9 nucleotides line up with TRBD1. CDR3 length: 17 residues. Germline CDR1 reads MDHEN; CDR2 reads SYDVKM. V lost 1 base to trimming and J lost 2 bases; unmatched junction nucleotides: 9. This CDR3 reads CASSLLDGTGLAYEQYF. The CDR3 nucleotides read TGTGCCAGCAGTTTATTAGACGGGACAGGGCTAGCCTACGAGCAGTACTTC. Variable domain in full (rest from reference TRBV28 and TRBJ2-7): DVKVTQSSRYLVKRTGEKVFLECVQDMDHENMFWYRQDPGLGLRLIYFSYDVKMKEKGDIPEGYSVSREKKERFSLILESASTNQTSMYLCASSLLDGTGLAYEQYFGPGTRLTVT.

V is TRBV20-1 and J is TRBJ2-7; D call uncertain. Germline CDR1 is DFQATT and CDR2 is SNEGSKA (reference sequence). The CDR3 runs to 11 residues. V shed 6 bases and J shed 3 bases, with 9 bases lying between them. In DNA form, the CDR3 reads TGCAGTGCCTCCTGGGACTACGAGCAGTACTTC. Its protein is CSASWDYEQYF.

The chain carries TRBV11-2 and TRBJ2-7; TRBD1 or TRBD2 may be the D gene (7 bases each). The V end lost 5 bases, the J end lost 8 bases, and 22 bases lay between the germline ends. The CDR3 contains 15 residues. CDR1 is SGHAT and CDR2 is FQNNGV in the germline V gene. The CDR3 DNA reads as TGTGCCAGCAGCGGAACAGGGGATGCTAGCGGTAAGCAGTACTTC. Encoded protein: CASSGTGDASGKQYF.

The chain links TRBV11-2 to TRBJ2-1; D is perhaps TRBD2 (6 bases). CDR1 and CDR2 (germline): SGHAT, FQNNGV. V was clipped by 1 base and J by 2 bases, with 12 bases between them. This CDR3 is 16 amino acids long. As DNA, the CDR3 is TGTGCCAGCAGCTTAGGGGACTCCCGACCCTACAATGAGCAGTTCTTC. This sequence encodes CASSLGDSRPYNEQFF.

V usage is TRBV5-1 and J usage is TRBJ2-5, with TRBD1 matching over 8 bases. The V segment lost 3 bases and the J segment 4 bases; nucleotides outside the gene matches: 8. Per the germline V gene, CDR1 is SGHRS and CDR2 is YFSETQ. CDR3 length: 15 residues. The CDR3 DNA reads as TGCGCCAGCAGCTACCAGGACAGGGAAGGAGAGACCCAGTACTTC. Translated: CASSYQDREGETQYF.